The next 24 T cell receptor beta chains were all read from a single sample in a study of cytotoxic CD8 clonotypes in ibrutinib-treated CLL. Libraries were prepared by immunoSEQ multiplex PCR; TCRdb keeps only in-frame clonotypes and omits some of them. The sample has around 200,000 clones, more than 70% seen once. Sequencing was performed on PBMCs, taken after 12 months of ibrutinib treatment. These receptors were obtained from a human donor with chronic lymphocytic leukemia.

The chain's CDR3 is CASSVAQGGDSPLHF. The DNA for the CDR3 is TGTGCCAGCAGCGTAGCACAGGGAGGGGATTCACCCCTCCACTTT. This chain links TRBV9 with TRBJ1-6, with TRBD1 as a possible D gene (6 bases). The CDR3 loop spans 15 amino acids. Trimming removed 0 bases at V and 8 bases at J, with 12 bases between. Germline lookup yields CDR1 SGDLS and CDR2 YYNGEE.

The chain joins TRBV29-1 to TRBJ1-1; D ambiguous. This CDR3 region has 13 residues. Germline assignment: CDR1 SQVTM and CDR2 ANQGSEA. With 6 bases removed from V and 5 bases from J, the gap between germline ends came to 16 bases. The CDR3 region is CSVDWKWGTEAFF. The CDR3 bases are TGCAGCGTCGATTGGAAATGGGGTACTGAAGCTTTCTTT.

V usage is TRBV13 and J usage is TRBJ2-1, with TRBD2 identical over 8 bases. Losses at the gene ends were 6 bases for V and 0 bases for J; bases not matched to a gene: 4. The CDR3 runs to 15 residues. CDR1 and CDR2 from the germline V gene are PRHDT and FYEKMQ (reference sequence). DNA of the CDR3: TGTGCCAGCAGAACCGGGACTAGCTCCTACAATGAGCAGTTCTTC. Amino acid sequence: CASRTGTSSYNEQFF. The full variable domain, rest sourced from reference TRBV13 and TRBJ2-1, is AAGVIQSPRHLIKEKRETATLKCYPIPRHDTVYWYQQGPGQDPQFLISFYEKMQSDKGSIPDRFSAQQFSDYHSELNMSSLELGDSALYFCASRTGTSSYNEQFFGPGTRLTVL.

This clone was counted a single time. The V gene is TRBV29-1, the J gene TRBJ1-5; TRBD1 agrees at 9 bases. Germline V gene lookup returns CDR1 SQVTM and CDR2 ANQGSEA. Trimming at V came to 6 bases and at J to 4 bases, leaving 4 bases not matched to a gene. The CDR3 contains 13 residues. Here the CDR3 DNA reads TGCAGCGTGGCCGGGACAGGGAATCAGCCCCAGCATTTT. Translated: CSVAGTGNQPQHF.

The J gene is TRBJ1-5, the V gene TRBV5-6; no reliable D call. Trimming pared 2 bases from V and 5 bases from J, leaving 8 bases between. CDR3 length: 13 amino acids. Germline CDR1 and CDR2: SGHDT and YYEEEE. Written as DNA, the CDR3 is TGTGCCAGCAGCTTAGATCGATATCAGCCCCAGCATTTT. It translates to CASSLDRYQPQHF.

The genes are TRBV6-5 and TRBJ2-7, with a possible D match to TRBD1 (7 bases). V was pared by 4 bases and J by 1 base, with 14 bases between. The germline CDR1 and CDR2 sequences are MNHEY and SVGAGI. The CDR3 consists of 15 residues. The CDR3 loop is CASSSEGAGSYEQYF. In nucleotides, the CDR3 is TGTGCCAGCAGTTCGGAGGGGGCTGGTTCCTACGAGCAGTACTTC.

The chain carries TRBV6-5 and TRBJ1-1; no clear D. Between the trimmed V and J ends, which lost 3 bases and 1 base, there was a span of 9 bases. Germline V lookup: CDR1 MNHEY, CDR2 SVGAGI. CDR3 length equals 14 residues. The CDR3 sequence: CASSYQGPNTEAFF. In nucleotides, the CDR3 is TGTGCCAGCAGTTATCAAGGCCCGAACACTGAAGCTTTCTTT.

This chain connects TRBV5-1 to TRBJ2-1; 13 positions agree with TRBD2. The V gene end was trimmed by 7 bases and the J gene end by 7 bases; junction bases not matched to a gene: 5. Germline loops: CDR1 SGHRS, CDR2 YFSETQ. The CDR3 sequence is 14 residues long. CDR3 loop: CASAGLAGTNEQFF. For the CDR3, the DNA is TGCGCCAGCGCGGGACTAGCGGGGACTAATGAGCAGTTCTTC.

The chain has TRBV27 and TRBJ2-7, with TRBD1 identical over 9 bases. V lost 6 bases to trimming and J lost 0 bases; unmatched junction nucleotides: 0. The CDR3 has 13 residues. Per germline, CDR1 MNHEY and CDR2 SMNVEV (reference sequence). CDR3 DNA sequence: TGTGCCAGCAGGGGACAGGGCTCCTACGAGCAGTACTTC. This codes for CASRGQGSYEQYF.

CDR3 sequence (DNA): TGTGCCAGCAGTGAATCTAATGACAGGGGGCTAACAGATACGCAGTATTTT. This encodes CASSESNDRGLTDTQYF. The rearrangement links TRBV25-1 to TRBJ2-3; 10 bases agree with TRBD1. With V trimmed by 1 base and J by 3 bases, 7 bases remained unmatched. This CDR3 has 17 residues. Germline loops: CDR1 MGHDK, CDR2 SYGVNS.

The chain recombines TRBV5-1 with TRBJ2-3; 7 bases line up with TRBD1. This CDR3 spans 13 amino acids. Trimming removed 6 bases from V and 6 bases from J; junction bases left unmatched: 7. CDR1 is SGHRS and CDR2 is YFSETQ in the germline V gene. The CDR3 here is CASTTGRMDTQYF. CDR3 bases: TGCGCCAGCACGACAGGGCGCATGGATACGCAGTATTTT.

The CDR3: CASSVIQAGAGELFF. As DNA, the CDR3 is TGTGCCAGCAGCGTCATTCAGGCAGGAGCCGGGGAGCTGTTTTTT. The chain is built from TRBV7-2 and TRBJ2-2; D gene uncertain. Germline V lookup: CDR1 SGHTA, CDR2 FQGNSA. The CDR3 runs 15 residues. Trimming took off 5 bases at V and 6 bases at J, with 16 bases between the two ends.

As DNA, the CDR3 is TGTGCCAGCAGCTTAAGTGTCACCACTGAAGCTTTCTTT. Protein product: CASSLSVTTEAFF. The chain is built from TRBV7-9 and TRBJ1-1; no definite D call. Germline CDR1 and CDR2: SEHNR and FQNEAQ (reference sequence). Deletions cut 2 bases from V and 4 bases from J, with 8 bases between. This CDR3 has 13 amino acids.

The gene calls are TRBV19 and TRBJ1-1, with 8 bases fitting TRBD1. This CDR3 has 16 amino acids. V was pared by 4 bases and J by 0 bases, with 7 bases of the junction left unmatched. Germline V gives CDR1 LNHDA, CDR2 SQIVND (reference sequence). DNA for the CDR3: TGTGCCAGTAGTACCGCGCCCAGGGGGCTGAACACTGAAGCTTTCTTT. Translation: CASSTAPRGLNTEAFF.

A note on this clone: Other DNA sequences of this sample code for an identical CDR3. V gene TRBV5-4 combines with J gene TRBJ2-7; D is possibly TRBD2 (6 bases). Trimming removed 0 bases from V and 2 bases from J, with 18 bases in between. Per germline, CDR1 SGHNT and CDR2 YYREEE (reference sequence). The CDR3 has 17 residues. The CDR3: CASSLGGVWTAPYEQYF. In DNA, the CDR3 is TGTGCCAGCAGCTTGGGGGGGGTTTGGACGGCACCCTACGAGCAGTACTTC.

The count of this clone is one. This chain connects TRBV19 to TRBJ1-1, with D unclear. CDR3 length: 13 residues. V lost 4 bases, J lost 7 bases, and 13 bases lay in between. From germline, CDR1 is LNHDA and CDR2 SQIVND (reference sequence). The CDR3, as DNA: TGTGCCAGTAGTACCCGGGCAGGAGTTGAAGCTTTCTTT. It is translated as CASSTRAGVEAFF. The complete variable domain, with remaining parts taken from reference TRBV19 and TRBJ1-1, reads DGGITQSPKYLFRKEGQNVTLSCEQNLNHDAMYWYRQDPGQGLRLIYYSQIVNDFQKGDIAEGYSVSREKKESFPLTVTSAQKNPTAFYLCASSTRAGVEAFFGQGTRLTVV.

This chain's CDR3 is CASLPGQVMGTEAFF. The CDR3 DNA reads as TGTGCCAGTCTACCGGGACAGGTGATGGGCACTGAAGCTTTCTTT. The rearrangement links TRBV19 to TRBJ1-1; TRBD1 matches at 8 bases. Germline V CDR1 and CDR2: LNHDA, SQIVND (reference sequence). The CDR3 is made up of 15 amino acids. The V and J ends lost 8 bases and 4 bases, in that order; junction bases with no gene match: 12.

The V call is TRBV5-8, the J call TRBJ1-4; TRBD1 matches at 9 bases. This CDR3 comprises 15 residues. V lost 1 base to trimming and J lost 7 bases; unmatched junction nucleotides: 5. CDR1 and CDR2 (germline): SGHTS, YDEGEE. CDR3: CASSLSTGGFEKLFF. The CDR3 region has the DNA TGTGCCAGCAGCTTGTCAACAGGGGGCTTTGAAAAACTGTTTTTT.

J is TRBJ2-5 and V is TRBV4-1; the D is unclear. V was cut by 1 base and J by 5 bases, with 17 bases left in between. Germline V gene lookup returns CDR1 MGHRA and CDR2 YSYEKL. The CDR3 sequence is 16 residues long. The CDR3 nucleotides read TGCGCCAGCAGCCAAGGGGCCCTTGGGGATGTGGAGACCCAGTACTTC. It encodes CASSQGALGDVETQYF.

The gene calls are TRBV9 and TRBJ2-7; 9 bases align to TRBD2. V lost 0 bases and J lost 3; bases outside the gene matches: 4. This CDR3 has 15 amino acids. CDR1 is SGDLS, CDR2 YYNGEE, per germline. In DNA, the CDR3 is TGTGCCAGCAGCGTAGGCGCGGGAGGGGACTACGAGCAGTACTTC. Encoded protein: CASSVGAGGDYEQYF.

The CDR3 sequence is CASSLAELGQYGYTF. CDR3 DNA: TGCGCCAGCAGCTTGGCAGAGTTGGGACAGTATGGCTACACCTTC. This chain uses TRBV5-1 with TRBJ1-2; 7 bases agree with TRBD1. Unmatched junction bases numbered 7, after V lost 0 bases and J lost 5 bases. The CDR3 runs 15 residues. CDR1 and CDR2 (germline): SGHRS, YFSETQ.

This clone was counted many times. The chain links TRBV2 to TRBJ1-1; D remains unclear. The V gene lost 3 bases and the J gene lost 4 bases, with 15 bases spanning the gap. The CDR3 length is 15 residues. In germline, CDR1 is SNHLY, CDR2 FYNNEI. CDR3 nucleotide sequence: TGTGCCAGCAGTGATCTCGGACGGAGGACCACTGAAGCTTTCTTT. Its translation is CASSDLGRRTTEAFF.

The V and J genes are TRBV19 and TRBJ2-2; no clear D. The germline V gene encodes CDR1 LNHDA and CDR2 SQIVND (reference sequence). V was clipped by 3 bases and J by 5 bases, with 10 bases between them. The CDR3 consists of 14 residues. CDR3 DNA: TGTGCCAGTAGTATGTCGGGCAAAACCGGGGAGCTGTTTTTT. Encoded protein: CASSMSGKTGELFF.

The chain combines TRBV10-1 with TRBJ2-7; 7 bases are shared with TRBD2. V was pared by 2 bases and J by 3 bases, with 4 bases of the junction left unmatched. This CDR3 is built from 14 residues. The V gene's germline CDR1 is WNHNN and CDR2 SYGVQD (reference sequence). CDR3 DNA sequence: TGCGCCAGCAGTGAGGCTAGCGGTTTCTACGAGCAGTACTTC. Amino acid sequence: CASSEASGFYEQYF.